What follows are 2 T cell receptor beta chains derived from one specimen sequenced in a study of OX40 agonist ivuxolimab in advanced cancers. Profiling relied on immunoSEQ multiplex PCR, and the TCRdb table lists in-frame clones only, not all of them. Of about 48,000 clones in the sample, approximately 86% were seen once. Sample: CD4+ or CD8+ T cells sorted from blood, taken in a trial of the OX40 agonist ivuxolimab. Receptor source: an adult with an advanced solid tumor such as melanoma, head and neck, liver or kidney cancer.

This chain connects TRBV29-1 to TRBJ2-1, with D perhaps matching TRBD2 (6 bases). Between the trimmed V and J ends, which lost 4 bases and 8 bases, there was a span of 18 bases. Per germline, CDR1 SQVTM and CDR2 ANQGSEA. CDR3 length: 14 amino acids. The CDR3 coding sequence is TGCAGCGTTGCCCGCGGGACCCTAAGGGATGAGCAGTTCTTC. Its protein product is CSVARGTLRDEQFF.

The V and J genes are TRBV10-3 and TRBJ1-2; a weak D match, TRBD1 (6 bases). V was clipped by 3 bases and J by 8 bases, with 10 bases between them. Germline V CDR1 and CDR2: ENHRY, SYGVKD. CDR3 length equals 12 residues. CDR3 bases: TGTGCCATCAGTGACAGGGGAACGGGCTACACCTTC. Its protein is CAISDRGTGYTF.